These 28 T cell receptor beta chains originate from one sample sequenced in a study of blood T cell repertoires in COVID-19. Profiled with immunoSEQ multiplex PCR; TCRdb holds only in-frame clones, not every one. The data show 30,000 to 40,000 clones, about nine tenths seen once. Material for sequencing was peripheral blood. Source of these receptors: a woman aged 80 or older with acute or convalescent COVID-19.

This rearrangement joins TRBV10-1 to TRBJ1-5; no firm D call. The V gene lost 6 bases and the J gene lost 0 bases, with 15 bases spanning the gap. Per germline, CDR1 WNHNN and CDR2 SYGVQD (reference sequence). The CDR3 has 16 amino acids. Here the CDR3 reads CASSPLWEYSNQPQHF. In DNA form, the CDR3 reads TGCGCCAGCAGCCCACTGTGGGAGTATAGCAATCAGCCCCAGCATTTT.

The chain joins TRBV9 to TRBJ2-3; TRBD2 matches at 7 bases. Germline-derived CDR1 and CDR2 are SGDLS and YYNGEE. The CDR3 runs 13 residues. Trimming cost V 4 bases and J 4 bases; bases outside gene matches: 3. The CDR3 reads CASSTGLADTQYF. The CDR3 DNA is TGTGCCAGCAGCACCGGACTAGCAGATACGCAGTATTTT.

V usage is TRBV7-2 and J usage is TRBJ2-1, with a possible D match to TRBD2 (5 bases). CDR1 and CDR2 (germline): SGHTA, FQGNSA. Trimming took off 8 bases at V and 0 bases at J, with 11 bases between the two ends. The CDR3 runs to 14 residues. As DNA, the CDR3 is TGTGCCAGCGAGGATGGGAGCTCCTACAATGAGCAGTTCTTC. Translation: CASEDGSSYNEQFF.

The rearrangement joins TRBV3-1 (or the pseudogene TRBV3-2) to TRBJ1-6; D not certain. With 4 bases removed from V and 0 bases from J, the gap between germline ends came to 16 bases. Germline-derived CDR1 and CDR2 are LGHDT and YNNKEL (reference sequence). CDR3 length: 18 amino acids. CDR3 coding DNA: TGTGCCAGCAGCCGAGGGATTTATGAGGGCTCCTATAATTCACCCCTCCACTTT. It specifies CASSRGIYEGSYNSPLHF.

This chain connects TRBV15 to TRBJ1-2; D may be TRBD1 (5 bases). The ends were cut back, 3 bases at V and 8 bases at J, with 16 bases in the middle. The CDR3 totals 14 residues. Per the germline V gene, CDR1 is LNHNV and CDR2 is YYDKDF (reference sequence). The CDR3 protein is CATSRQVQGGGYTF. CDR3 in DNA: TGTGCCACCAGCAGGCAAGTTCAGGGAGGCGGCTACACCTTC.

The J gene is TRBJ2-2, the V gene TRBV7-2; 7 bases match TRBD2. Germline V gene sequence: CDR1 SGHTA, CDR2 FQGNSA. CDR3 size: 15 residues. The ends lost 5 bases at V and 6 bases at J; junction bases unmatched: 9. As DNA, the CDR3 is TGTGCCAGCAGCCCGGGGAGGGGTTTGTCCGGGGAGCTGTTTTTT. This encodes CASSPGRGLSGELFF.

The chain recombines TRBV27 with TRBJ2-1; the match to TRBD2 covers 13 bases. With V trimmed by 9 bases and J by 5 bases, 19 bases remained unmatched. Germline loops: CDR1 MNHEY, CDR2 SMNVEV (reference sequence). The CDR3 is 19 residues long. DNA for the CDR3: TGTGCCAGGGAACATTTGGGGACTAGCGGGGCCCCTTTTAACAATGAGCAGTTCTTC. Translated, it gives CAREHLGTSGAPFNNEQFF.

The V gene is TRBV5-1, the J gene TRBJ1-1; D possibly corresponds to TRBD1 (5 bases). CDR1 SGHRS and CDR2 YFSETQ come from the germline V gene. CDR3 length: 15 amino acids. The germline V and J ends were trimmed by 5 bases and 0 bases, with 14 bases remaining between them. CDR3 sequence (DNA): TGCGCCAGCAGTTATGGGGCTAACATGAACACTGAAGCTTTCTTT. Residues: CASSYGANMNTEAFF.

V is TRBV5-1 and J is TRBJ1-1; TRBD1 agrees at 7 bases. V shed 4 bases, J shed 1 base, and the junction held 10 bases outside the gene matches. This CDR3 is 16 amino acids long. Germline V gene lookup returns CDR1 SGHRS and CDR2 YFSETQ. The DNA for the CDR3 is TGCGCCAGCAGCAAACAACCGGGACAGACGAACACTGAAGCTTTCTTT. The encoded protein is CASSKQPGQTNTEAFF.

The chain carries TRBV27 and TRBJ1-1; D unclear. The V and J ends lost 6 bases and 0 bases respectively, with 14 bases between them. Germline V lookup: CDR1 MNHEY, CDR2 SMNVEV (reference sequence). The CDR3 spans 15 residues. The CDR3 DNA reads as TGTGCCAGCAGCCGACTACAGAGTATGAACACTGAAGCTTTCTTT. This gives the protein CASSRLQSMNTEAFF.

This CDR3 reads CASSVGAYYNEQFF. CDR3 sequence (DNA): TGTGCCAGCAGCGTAGGAGCCTACTACAATGAGCAGTTCTTC. The chain links TRBV9 to TRBJ2-1; D unresolved. Germline assignment: CDR1 SGDLS and CDR2 YYNGEE. There are 14 residues in the CDR3. V was cut by 0 bases and J by 3 bases, with 7 bases left in between. The complete variable domain, with remaining parts taken from reference TRBV9 and TRBJ2-1, reads DSGVTQTPKHLITATGQRVTLRCSPRSGDLSVYWYQQSLDQGLQFLIQYYNGEERAKGNILERFSAQQFPDLHSELNLSSLELGDSALYFCASSVGAYYNEQFFGPGTRLTVL.

The V and J genes are TRBV6-5 and TRBJ1-6; D not certain. Trimming removed 0 bases from V and 5 bases from J, with 11 bases in between. Germline V CDR1 and CDR2: MNHEY, SVGAGI. The CDR3 consists of 16 residues. The CDR3 region is CASSYSLGSHNSPLHF. The CDR3 DNA reads as TGTGCCAGCAGTTACTCGCTAGGGAGCCATAATTCACCCCTCCACTTT.

The chain is built from TRBV11-2 and TRBJ2-2, with TRBD2 identical over 12 bases. Trimming took 2 bases from V and 7 from J; bases not matched to a gene: 5. The CDR3 is 16 amino acids. Germline V gives CDR1 SGHAT, CDR2 FQNNGV. CDR3 sequence (DNA): TGTGCCAGCAGCTTACTGACTAGCGGGGGTGGCGGGGAGCTGTTTTTT. Translation gives CASSLLTSGGGGELFF.

CDR3 DNA: TGCGCCAGCAGCCAAGAATACGACAGGGAGGAGACCCAGTACTTC. Translating gives CASSQEYDREETQYF. The V call is TRBV4-1, the J call TRBJ2-5, with 7 bases lining up with TRBD1. This CDR3 spans 15 amino acids. Trimming cost V 0 bases and J 5 bases; bases outside gene matches: 6. The germline V gene encodes CDR1 MGHRA and CDR2 YSYEKL.

This chain links TRBV19 with TRBJ1-1; 9 positions agree with TRBD1. Germline CDR1 reads LNHDA; CDR2 reads SQIVND (reference sequence). Germline trimming cut 3 bases from V and 0 bases from J; bases unmatched to any gene: 5. The CDR3 is 16 residues long. In DNA, the CDR3 is TGTGCCAGTAGTATGGACAGGGGTTGGATGAACACTGAAGCTTTCTTT. Protein product: CASSMDRGWMNTEAFF.

V is TRBV14 and J is TRBJ2-1, with 11 bases matching TRBD2. V lost 4 bases and J lost 13; bases outside the gene matches: 6. CDR1 and CDR2 (germline): SGHDN, FVKESK. The CDR3 length is 13 residues. CDR3 sequence: CASSRYSGGAQFF. The CDR3 DNA reads TGTGCCAGCAGCCGATATAGCGGGGGGGCCCAGTTCTTC.

The CDR3 DNA is TGCGCCAGCAGCTTCGACTGGGACAGACAAGAGACCCAGTACTTC. Its protein product is CASSFDWDRQETQYF. The chain links TRBV5-1 to TRBJ2-5; 7 bases are shared with TRBD1. CDR1 SGHRS and CDR2 YFSETQ come from the germline V gene. The V gene end was trimmed by 2 bases and the J gene end by 2 bases; junction bases not matched to a gene: 6. This CDR3 is built from 15 residues.

For this clone: Different DNA sequences within this sample yield the same CDR3. The chain uses TRBV10-2 and TRBJ2-7; 10 positions agree with TRBD1. The length of the CDR3 is 12 residues. Germline CDR1 is WSHSY and CDR2 is SAAADI. The V gene end was trimmed by 9 bases and the J gene end by 3 bases; junction bases not matched to a gene: 2. DNA for the CDR3: TGCGCCAGTGGGACAGGGGACTACGAGCAGTACTTC. This gives the protein CASGTGDYEQYF.

The V call is TRBV18, the J call TRBJ2-1, with a tentative D call TRBD2 (5 bases). This CDR3 comprises 14 residues. The V end was cut by 3 bases, the J end by 2 bases, with 8 bases between. Germline lookup yields CDR1 KGHSH and CDR2 LQKENI. The CDR3 is CASSPRGPYNEQFF. In DNA, the CDR3 is TGTGCCAGCTCACCCCGGGGTCCCTACAATGAGCAGTTCTTC.

This chain uses TRBV29-1 with TRBJ1-3, with a possible D match to TRBD1 (5 bases). CDR1 SQVTM and CDR2 ANQGSEA come from the germline V gene. The CDR3 is 13 amino acids. V was cut by 6 bases and J by 0 bases, with 9 bases left in between. CDR3 sequence: CSVGLSSGNTIYF. CDR3 bases: TGCAGCGTGGGACTGAGCTCTGGAAACACCATATATTTT.

This chain uses TRBV18 with TRBJ2-5; 12 nucleotides agree with TRBD1. The CDR3 is made up of 19 amino acids. CDR1 and CDR2 (germline): KGHSH, LQKENI. V lost 2 bases to trimming and J lost 5 bases; unmatched junction nucleotides: 15. The CDR3, as DNA: TGTGCCAGCTCACCAACAAACCTCATAGCCGGGACAGGGGGCGAGACCCAGTACTTC. Amino acids: CASSPTNLIAGTGGETQYF.

This chain links TRBV29-1 with TRBJ2-7; TRBD2 matches at 7 bases. V shed 7 bases and J 1 base; nucleotides not matched to a gene: 13. Germline-derived CDR1 and CDR2 are SQVTM and ANQGSEA. This CDR3 spans 15 amino acids. This chain's CDR3 is CSAALGSGESYEQYF. The CDR3, as DNA: TGCAGCGCCGCCTTGGGGAGCGGGGAGTCCTACGAGCAGTACTTC.

The J gene is TRBJ1-4, the V gene TRBV18, with a weak D call TRBD1 (5 bases). Trimming stripped 2 bases from V and 7 bases from J, with 11 bases between. Germline lookup yields CDR1 KGHSH and CDR2 LQKENI. CDR3 length equals 14 residues. CDR3 protein: CASSPGTGGEKLFF. CDR3 coding DNA: TGTGCCAGCTCACCAGGGACTGGTGGTGAAAAACTGTTTTTT.

This clone has only one observation. V and J are TRBV7-5 and TRBJ2-7; the D segment call TRBD1 is taken from the table without a DNA check. TRBV7-5 is a pseudogene locus. The CDR3 is 15 residues long. For the CDR3, the DNA is TGTGCCAGAAGCCCGACAGGGGCCCCGGACTACGAGCAGTACTTC. Translated, it gives CARSPTGAPDYEQYF.

Comments on this clone: Distinct nucleotide sequences in the sample also encode this CDR3. The V and J genes are TRBV19 and TRBJ1-1; the D gene is possibly TRBD1 (6 bases). The CDR3 length is 14 residues. V dropped 4 bases and J dropped 3 bases, with 12 bases sitting between them. From germline, CDR1 is LNHDA and CDR2 SQIVND (reference sequence). CDR3: CASSNRARDTEAFF. For the CDR3, the DNA is TGTGCCAGTAGTAACAGGGCGCGAGACACTGAAGCTTTCTTT.

This rearrangement joins TRBV7-9 to TRBJ2-1; 7 positions agree with TRBD1. The V gene's germline CDR1 is SEHNR and CDR2 FQNEAQ (reference sequence). The CDR3 is made up of 15 amino acids. Trimming cost V 5 bases and J 10 bases; bases outside gene matches: 14. CDR3: CASSTPPGQSLEQFF. CDR3 DNA sequence: TGTGCCAGCAGCACCCCCCCGGGACAGTCATTGGAGCAGTTCTTC.

This clone was counted a single time. This chain connects TRBV7-3 to TRBJ2-3; 10 nucleotides match TRBD2. Germline CDR1 SGHTA, CDR2 FQGTGA. The CDR3 has 16 residues. V lost 2 bases and J lost 3; bases outside the gene matches: 5. Written as DNA, the CDR3 is TGTGCCAGCAGCTTACGAGCGGGGGGGCCGACAGATACGCAGTATTTT. It specifies CASSLRAGGPTDTQYF.

The chain uses TRBV19 and TRBJ1-5; tentatively, D is TRBD1 (6 bases). The ends were cut back, 1 base at V and 7 bases at J, with 8 bases in the middle. The length of the CDR3 is 13 residues. Germline loops: CDR1 LNHDA, CDR2 SQIVND (reference sequence). CDR3 region: CASSIAGDQPQHF. CDR3 DNA sequence: TGTGCCAGTAGTATAGCAGGGGACCAGCCCCAGCATTTT.